One and the same sample provided the 30 T cell receptor beta chains below, sequenced in a study of T cells in Graves' hyperthyroidism and ophthalmopathy. RNA transcripts gave rise to amplified TCR beta CDR3 regions. TCR CDR3 underwent first-round RT-PCR with the HTBI primer set. TCRdb re-called the multiplex PCR reads with MiXCR, one entry per CDR3 protein. The sample yields a few hundred thousand distinct CDR3 sequences, about 14% seen once. Sequencing was carried out using blood. These receptors were collected from a middle-aged woman with Graves' hyperthyroidism that later progressed to Graves' ophthalmopathy.

This clonotype has at least ten counts. The chain combines TRBV30 with TRBJ2-1; TRBD1 aligns across 7 bases. This CDR3 region has 16 residues. In germline, CDR1 is GTSNPN, CDR2 SVGIG (reference sequence). The trim removed 1 base at V and 5 bases at J, leaving 11 bases unmatched. The CDR3 DNA reads TGTGCCTGGAGTGCTCCCTGGACAGGAAATAACAATGAGCAGTTCTTC. Protein sequence: CAWSAPWTGNNNEQFF.

This clonotype was detected many times. The chain employs TRBV19 and TRBJ2-1; D gene ambiguous. The CDR3 length is 13 residues. CDR1 LNHDA and CDR2 SQIVND come from the germline V gene (reference sequence). The V and J ends lost 7 bases and 5 bases respectively, with 12 bases between them. CDR3 sequence (DNA): TGTGCCAGTAAGGCCGGAGCCAACAATGAGCAGTTCTTC. Amino acid sequence: CASKAGANNEQFF.

This clonotype appeared a few times. V gene TRBV20-1 combines with J gene TRBJ2-7; TRBD1 is a possible D gene (5 bases). Germline CDR1 DFQATT, CDR2 SNEGSKA (reference sequence). The CDR3 extends over 11 amino acids. Between the trimmed V and J ends, which lost 6 bases and 4 bases, there was a span of 10 bases. CDR3 nucleotide sequence: TGCAGTGCGGGGCGGCAATACGAGCAGTACTTC. It codes for CSAGRQYEQYF.

This clonotype was counted at least ten times. The chain is built from TRBV18 and TRBJ2-5; the match to TRBD1 covers 7 bases. Germline CDR1 reads KGHSH; CDR2 reads LQKENI. With V trimmed by 0 bases and J by 1 base, 8 bases remained unmatched. This CDR3 is 17 amino acids long. The CDR3 DNA reads as TGTGCCAGCTCACCACCGAATCAAGGGACAGCCCAAGAGACCCAGTACTTC. It codes for CASSPPNQGTAQETQYF.

This clonotype was counted at least ten times. The chain joins TRBV20-1 to TRBJ2-1; 7 bases map to TRBD2. This CDR3 contains 17 residues. Trimming removed 0 bases from V and 7 bases from J; junction bases left unmatched: 15. The germline V gene has CDR1 DFQATT and CDR2 SNEGSKA (reference sequence). The CDR3 bases are TGCAGTGCTAGAGATCGGCTAGCGGAGTCCTTTAGGAATGAGCAGTTCTTC. This sequence encodes CSARDRLAESFRNEQFF.

This clonotype was counted at least ten times. CDR3 sequence: CASSSQGRGNTGELFF. The CDR3 DNA reads as TGTGCCAGCAGTTCACAGGGGCGGGGGAACACCGGGGAGCTGTTTTTT. V and J are TRBV28 and TRBJ2-2; maybe TRBD1 (7 bases). The CDR3 length is 16 residues. Germline-derived CDR1 and CDR2 are MDHEN and SYDVKM. Trimming took 4 bases from V and 1 from J, leaving 13 bases between them. The full variable domain, its missing parts supplied by reference TRBV28 and TRBJ2-2, is DVKVTQSSRYLVKRTGEKVFLECVQDMDHENMFWYRQDPGLGLRLIYFSYDVKMKEKGDIPEGYSVSREKKERFSLILESASTNQTSMYLCASSSQGRGNTGELFFGEGSRLTVL.

This clonotype was counted at least ten times. The DNA for the CDR3 is TGTGCCAGCAGCAGACTTACGATCTACGAGCAGTACTTC. Protein sequence: CASSRLTIYEQYF. V usage is TRBV7-2 and J usage is TRBJ2-7; D gene unclear. The germline V and J ends were trimmed by 5 bases and 3 bases, with 11 bases remaining between them. CDR1 is SGHTA and CDR2 is FQGNSA in the germline V gene. CDR3 length: 13 amino acids.

This clonotype was found a few times. This may stem from a read error, because a much larger clone lies one nucleotide away. J is TRBJ1-4 and V is TRBV6-1; D is unclear. The length of the CDR3 is 13 residues. Germline CDR1 MNHNS, CDR2 SASEGT. Trimming took 5 bases from V and 7 from J, leaving 11 bases between them. In DNA form, the CDR3 reads TGTGCCAGCAGTTGCTATGTGGCTGAAAAACTGTTTTTT. This encodes CASSCYVAEKLFF.

This clonotype was counted between two and nine times. CDR3 in DNA: TGTGCCAGCAGCTTATCGGTGGGCACTGAAGCTTTCTTT. Amino acid sequence: CASSLSVGTEAFF. The V gene is TRBV7-3, the J gene TRBJ1-1; the D is unclear. This CDR3 is built from 13 residues. Trimming removed 2 bases at V and 4 bases at J, with 8 bases between. Germline V gives CDR1 SGHTA, CDR2 FQGTGA. The variable domain in full, completed from reference TRBV7-3 and TRBJ1-1, reads GAGVSQTPSNKVTEKGKYVELRCDPISGHTALYWYRQSLGQGPEFLIYFQGTGAADDSGLPNDRFFAVRPEGSVSTLKIQRTERGDSAVYLCASSLSVGTEAFFGQGTRLTVV.

In the case of this clonotype: Mismatch with germline at one junction end may stem from a read error. The genes are TRBV15 and TRBJ2-3; D remains ambiguous. Germline V gene sequence: CDR1 LNHNV, CDR2 YYDKDF (reference sequence). The CDR3 is made up of 13 amino acids. The CDR3 coding sequence is TGTGCCACCAGCGGATGGAGCACAAATACGCAGTATTTT. Residues: CATSGWSTNTQYF. The entire variable domain, with the rest obtained from reference TRBV15 and TRBJ2-3, is as follows: DAMVIQNPRYQVTQFGKPVTLSCSQTLNHNVMYWYQQKSSQAPKLLFHYYDKDFNNEADTPDNFQSRRPNTSFCFLDIRSPGLGDTAMYLCATSGWSTNTQYFGPGTRLTVL.

Regarding this clonotype: One base away lies a much larger clone, so this may be a sequencing read error. The CDR3 nucleotides are TGTACCAGCAGCCCAGTAATTAGTTCTGGGGCCAACGTCCTGACTTTC. The encoded protein is CTSSPVISSGANVLTF. The gene calls are TRBV14 and TRBJ2-6; D not certain. CDR1 and CDR2 (germline): SGHDN, FVKESK. This CDR3 contains 16 residues.

This clonotype has ten or more counts. V gene TRBV13 combines with J gene TRBJ2-7, with TRBD2 matching 10 bases. CDR3 length equals 15 residues. Germline V gene sequence: CDR1 PRHDT, CDR2 FYEKMQ (reference sequence). V lost 5 bases and J lost 2; bases outside the gene matches: 6. CDR3 amino acids: CASSGGTSEPYEQYF. CDR3 nucleotide sequence: TGTGCCAGCAGCGGGGGGACTAGCGAACCCTACGAGCAGTACTTC.

Many counts were recorded for this clonotype. CDR3 sequence: CASSFLDTTGELFF. The CDR3 region has the DNA TGTGCCAGCAGTTTTTTAGATACGACCGGGGAGCTGTTTTTT. The J gene is TRBJ2-2, the V gene TRBV27, with no clear D. The CDR3 sequence is 14 residues long. Trimming pared 3 bases from V and 5 bases from J, leaving 10 bases between. In germline, CDR1 is MNHEY, CDR2 SMNVEV (reference sequence).

The CDR3: CASRPGQGNRPLHF. In DNA, the CDR3 is TGTGCCAGCAGACCGGGACAGGGTAACCGACCCCTCCACTTT. V and J are TRBV28 and TRBJ1-6, with TRBD1 identical over 9 bases. CDR1 MDHEN and CDR2 SYDVKM come from the germline V gene. With 6 bases clipped from V and 12 bases from J, the junction kept 9 bases outside the gene matches. The CDR3 covers 14 residues.

A single count supports this clonotype. The chain recombines TRBV5-5 with TRBJ2-3, with D perhaps matching TRBD1 or TRBD2 (5 bases each). This CDR3 spans 18 amino acids. V dropped 4 bases and J dropped 0 bases, with 21 bases sitting between them. The germline gives CDR1 SGHKS, CDR2 YYEKEE (reference sequence). In DNA, the CDR3 is TGTGCCAGCAGCGGCGAGTTCGGGACGCCGGATAGCACAGATACGCAGTATTTT. This codes for CASSGEFGTPDSTDTQYF.

This clonotype was seen repeatedly, ten times or more. The chain recombines TRBV10-3 with TRBJ2-1; D uncertain. The CDR3 loop spans 12 amino acids. Germline assignment: CDR1 ENHRY and CDR2 SYGVKD. V lost 8 bases, J lost 6 bases, and 11 bases lay in between. Here the CDR3 reads CAIRLESNEQFF. The CDR3 nucleotides are TGTGCCATCCGGTTAGAGTCCAATGAGCAGTTCTTC.

V is TRBV27 and J is TRBJ1-2; D is unresolved. The germline gives CDR1 MNHEY, CDR2 SMNVEV (reference sequence). The CDR3 loop spans 13 amino acids. V was pared by 4 bases and J by 4 bases, with 10 bases between. The CDR3 loop is CASSSVPFYGYTF. The CDR3 nucleotides read TGTGCCAGCAGTTCCGTCCCCTTCTATGGCTACACCTTC.

At least ten counts were recorded for this clonotype. This sequence joins TRBV10-3 and TRBJ2-2; possibly TRBD1 for D (5 bases). The V end lost 4 bases, the J end lost 4 bases, and 19 bases lay between the germline ends. This CDR3 comprises 17 residues. Germline assignment: CDR1 ENHRY and CDR2 SYGVKD. The CDR3 is CAISGRNKRGTTGELFF. In DNA form, the CDR3 reads TGTGCCATCAGTGGGAGAAACAAAAGGGGAACCACCGGGGAGCTGTTTTTT.

At least ten counts were recorded for this clonotype. The V gene is TRBV20-1, the J gene TRBJ2-4; D is perhaps TRBD1 (5 bases). The germline V and J ends were trimmed by 7 bases and 4 bases, with 11 bases remaining between them. The CDR3 has 12 residues. Germline V gene lookup returns CDR1 DFQATT and CDR2 SNEGSKA (reference sequence). In DNA form, the CDR3 reads TGCAGTGTTTGGGGCTTAAAAAACATTCAGTACTTC. This sequence encodes CSVWGLKNIQYF.

This clonotype was seen many times. The chain uses TRBV10-3 and TRBJ2-7; 10 bases fit TRBD2. V was clipped by 2 bases and J by 7 bases; unmatched bases: 20. The CDR3 runs 19 residues. Germline CDR1 reads ENHRY; CDR2 reads SYGVKD. CDR3 DNA sequence: TGTGCCATCAGTGAGACCAACCCCCGAGCGGGAGGGGGGATCAAGGAGCAGTACTTC. This gives the protein CAISETNPRAGGGIKEQYF.

This clonotype has a count of ten or more. The junction departs from the called germline gene at one end, perhaps through a read error. V gene TRBV11-3 combines with J gene TRBJ2-1; 13 nucleotides match TRBD2. The length of the CDR3 is 18 residues. CDR1 and CDR2 (germline): SGHNT, YENEEA. CDR3 region: CASSPGLAGSSSYNEQFF. The DNA for the CDR3 is TGTGCCAGCAGCCCGGGACTAGCGGGGTCCAGCTCCTACAATGAGCAATTCTTC.

This clonotype has a count of ten or more. The J gene is TRBJ2-2, the V gene TRBV24-1; D may be TRBD1 (6 bases). Germline V CDR1 and CDR2: KGHDR, SFDVKD. The CDR3 length is 18 residues. Trimming left V 5 bases short and J 0 bases short, with 18 bases between. In DNA, the CDR3 is TGTGCCACCAGTGGCCCGGGACAAAGTCCTTCGAACACCGGGGAGCTGTTTTTT. Its translation is CATSGPGQSPSNTGELFF.

This clonotype was counted ten times or more. The rearrangement links TRBV11-2 to TRBJ2-3, with TRBD2 matching over 14 bases. The CDR3 is 18 residues long. CDR1 and CDR2 (germline): SGHAT, FQNNGV. Trimming at V came to 5 bases and at J to 2 bases, leaving 9 bases not matched to a gene. The CDR3 nucleotides read TGTGCCAGCAGCACCTGGACTAGCGGGAGGACCCTCACAGATACGCAGTATTTT. It translates to CASSTWTSGRTLTDTQYF.

This clonotype was counted ten times or more. The chain joins TRBV19 to TRBJ1-1; D unclear. Trimming shortened V by 3 bases and J by 6 bases, and 8 bases separated the two germline ends. The germline V gene encodes CDR1 LNHDA and CDR2 SQIVND (reference sequence). The CDR3 totals 12 residues. The CDR3, as DNA: TGTGCCAGTAGTATCGATTTGTCTGAAGCTTTCTTT. Encoded protein: CASSIDLSEAFF.

This clonotype was seen ten or more times. The chain carries TRBV5-8 and TRBJ1-1; unclear D gene. There are 15 residues in the CDR3. CDR1 and CDR2 (germline): SGHTS, YDEGEE. Trimming took 0 bases from V and 0 from J, leaving 9 bases between them. DNA of the CDR3: TGTGCCAGCAGCTTGGGCGGATTGATGAACACTGAAGCTTTCTTT. Protein: CASSLGGLMNTEAFF. The complete variable domain, with remaining parts taken from reference TRBV5-8 and TRBJ1-1, reads EAGVTQSPTHLIKTRGQQATLRCSPISGHTSVYWYQQALGLGLQFLLWYDEGEERNRGNFPPRFSGRQFPNYSSELNVNALELEDSALYLCASSLGGLMNTEAFFGQGTRLTVV.

This clonotype was counted at least ten times. The chain carries TRBV5-1 and TRBJ2-1; 8 bases match TRBD2. V shed 4 bases and J 6 bases; nucleotides not matched to a gene: 6. The germline CDR1 and CDR2 sequences are SGHRS and YFSETQ. This CDR3 spans 14 amino acids. The CDR3 region has the DNA TGCGCCAGCAGCACTAGCGGCCCCCCCAATGAGCAGTTCTTC. Protein product: CASSTSGPPNEQFF.

This clonotype showed up many times. The chain has TRBV4-1 and TRBJ2-3, with D uncertain. V was pared by 0 bases and J by 2 bases, with 15 bases between. Germline V gene lookup returns CDR1 MGHRA and CDR2 YSYEKL. The CDR3 runs to 17 residues. CDR3 loop: CASSQDVYGGITDTQYF. In DNA, the CDR3 is TGCGCCAGCAGCCAAGATGTTTACGGCGGAATCACAGATACGCAGTATTTT.

This clonotype was counted ten times or more. The CDR3 DNA is TGTGCCAGCAGGCGGGGACTAGCGCCTACCTACGAGCAGTACTTC. Protein product: CASRRGLAPTYEQYF. The chain employs TRBV12-3 or TRBV12-4 and TRBJ2-7; 10 nucleotides line up with TRBD2. The CDR3 length is 15 residues. J lost 2 bases, V lost 6 bases, and 7 bases had no gene match.

The chain carries TRBV4-1 and TRBJ2-1, with a weak D call TRBD2 (5 bases). Trimming took 3 bases from V and 8 from J, leaving 14 bases between them. Germline CDR1 is MGHRA and CDR2 is YSYEKL. The CDR3 contains 14 residues. The CDR3 DNA reads as TGCGCCAGCAGCCATCGCGCGGGTGGGGATGAGCAGTTCTTC. Protein: CASSHRAGGDEQFF.

This clonotype showed up many times. The chain carries TRBV28 and TRBJ1-1; the match to TRBD1 covers 8 bases. The ends lost 4 bases at V and 13 bases at J; junction bases unmatched: 8. CDR1 and CDR2 from the germline V gene are MDHEN and SYDVKM. CDR3 length: 12 amino acids. CDR3 protein: CASSSPGQGGFF. The DNA of the CDR3 is TGTGCCAGCAGTTCGCCCGGACAGGGTGGTTTCTTT.